The entry that follows covers one T cell receptor (beta chain) sequence. Its antigen is as yet unknown. Profiled with immunoSEQ multiplex PCR; TCRdb holds only in-frame clones, not every one. Of a few hundred thousand clones in the sample, roughly 97% are singletons; the top ten hold approximately 0.057%. The data are from a study of shared clonotypes between healthy human individuals. Study results and caveats: Sharing across four donors was highest in naive CD4 (roughly 5%) and lowest in memory CD8 (around 0.4%).

This clonotype was sampled from a woman between 25 and 40 years old in good health. Sequenced sample: naive CD4+ T cells sorted from blood. Regarding subset: CD45RA+ positively selected.

The CDR3 sequence is CSVGLSAEKLFF. CDR3 nucleotides: TGCAGCGTTGGGTTGTCGGCGGAAAAACTGTTTTTT. This chain links TRBV29-1 with TRBJ1-4; D remains ambiguous. Trimming shortened V by 4 bases and J by 8 bases, and 11 bases separated the two germline ends. Germline V gene data show CDR1 as SQVTM and CDR2 as ANQGSEA. The CDR3 is 12 amino acids.